Listed below are T cell receptor beta chains from one sample, sequenced in a study of blood T cell repertoires in COVID-19. TCRdb's copy holds only in-frame clones and misses some; the assay was immunoSEQ multiplex PCR. The table lists approximately 250,000 clones, roughly 90% of them singletons. Specimen: peripheral blood. The receptors here all came from a woman in her sixties or seventies with COVID-19, enrolled during active disease. CDR3s include the opening cysteine and the closing phenylalanine or tryptophan. A D gene is named only where the DNA matches it firmly. Part of the rows lack a size; the others show once, few, many or a class for expanded clones.

j_call,d_call,clone_size,v_call,cdr3_nt,cdr3_aa
TRBJ2-7,TRBD2,-,TRBV6-5,TGTGCCAGCTCTAGGACTAGCAGTACCTACGAGCAGTACTTC,CASSRTSSTYEQYF
TRBJ2-7,TRBD2,-,TRBV18,TGTGCCAGCTCACCAAGCGGGGAAGGGTACGAGCAGTACTTC,CASSPSGEGYEQYF
TRBJ2-7,TRBD1,-,TRBV28,TGTGCCAGCAGTTTAGAAACAGGGGCGGCCTACGAGCAGTACTTC,CASSLETGAAYEQYF
TRBJ1-2,TRBD1,once,TRBV6-5,TGTGCCAGCAGTTTCGGACAGGGAGAGTGGGATGGCTACACCTTC,CASSFGQGEWDGYTF
TRBJ1-2,TRBD1,-,TRBV27,TGTGCCAGCAGTCTACAGGGGGGAATCTATGGCTACACCTTC,CASSLQGGIYGYTF
TRBJ1-2,-,-,TRBV13,TGTGCCAGCAGCTTAGATCGGGGAGTCTTTGGCTACACCTTC,CASSLDRGVFGYTF
TRBJ2-2,-,-,TRBV5-4,TGTGCCAGCAGCTTGTCGGTAGGGGACACCGGGGAGCTGTTTTTT,CASSLSVGDTGELFF
TRBJ2-5,TRBD2,-,TRBV27,TGTGCCAGCAGTCGCACCGGGACTAGCGGGGGGCCGTCGGAGACCCAGTACTTC,CASSRTGTSGGPSETQYF
TRBJ2-1,TRBD2,-,TRBV19,TGTGCCAGTAGTACGGGACTAGCGGGGGGGCCGAGCTACAATGAGCAGTTCTTC,CASSTGLAGGPSYNEQFF
TRBJ2-3,TRBD1,-,TRBV30,TGTGCCTGGGGACAGGGGACAGATACGCAGTATTTT,CAWGQGTDTQYF
TRBJ1-6,-,-,TRBV3-1/TRBV3-2,TGTGCCAGCAGCCAAGAAGGACACAGCTATAATTCACCCCTCCACTTT,CASSQEGHSYNSPLHF
TRBJ1-5,-,-,TRBV5-6,TGTGCCAGCAGCTTGTACATGATTAGCAATCAGCCCCAGCATTTT,CASSLYMISNQPQHF
TRBJ1-1,-,-,TRBV18,TGTGCCAGCTCGCCTGGCATGAACACTGAAGCTTTCTTT,CASSPGMNTEAFF
TRBJ2-3,TRBD2,-,TRBV4-1,TGCGCCAGCAGCCGCGTGATTGGGACTACAAAAGATACGCAGTATTTT,CASSRVIGTTKDTQYF
TRBJ2-5,TRBD2,-,TRBV29-1,TGCAGCGTGCGGGGGGCAGGGTCCCCAGAGACCCAGTACTTC,CSVRGAGSPETQYF
TRBJ1-6,-,-,TRBV18,TGTGCCAGCTCACCAAATAGACAGGCTGGTTGGCCCCTCCACTTT,CASSPNRQAGWPLHF
TRBJ2-2,-,-,TRBV4-3,TGCGCCAGCATGTGGGCCCCCGGGGCCGGGGAGCTGTTTTTT,CASMWAPGAGELFF
TRBJ1-1,-,-,TRBV20-1,TGCAGTGCTAGTACCCAGGGAAGGGTTGAAGCTTTCTTT,CSASTQGRVEAFF
TRBJ2-3,-,-,TRBV7-9,TGTGCCAGCAGCGCTGGGACTTACACAGATACGCAGTATTTT,CASSAGTYTDTQYF